One and the same sample provided the 2 T cell receptor beta chains below, sequenced in a study of siplizumab effects on memory and regulatory T cells (dated by TCRdb to about 2019). Library preparation was by the immunoSEQ multiplex PCR assay. In its TCRdb copy, this immuneACCESS table keeps in-frame sequences only and misses some clones. Where compared with another copy, unresolved V genes explain less than half of these, and the others have no known cause. The sample table holds about 100,000 clones, of which roughly nine tenths were seen once. Around 0.7% of the sample is in the top ten clones. The sample was Tregs sorted from blood. Source of these receptors: a human donor in good health.

This clone was counted a single time. V usage is TRBV19 and J usage is TRBJ2-4; the D is unclear. CDR1 is LNHDA and CDR2 is SQIVND in the germline V gene (reference sequence). Deletions cut 3 bases from V and 7 bases from J, with 16 bases between. CDR3 length equals 15 residues. The CDR3 sequence: CASSIGVRTENIQYF. The CDR3 DNA reads TGTGCCAGTAGTATTGGAGTCAGGACGGAGAACATTCAGTACTTC.

J is TRBJ1-6 and V is TRBV7-9; 11 bases match TRBD1. The CDR3 totals 18 residues. The J segment lost 0 bases and the V segment lost 1 base, leaving 2 bases of the junction unmatched. From germline, CDR1 is SEHNR and CDR2 FQNEAQ (reference sequence). CDR3: CASSLGTGGASYNSPLHF. CDR3 coding DNA: TGTGCCAGCAGCTTAGGGACAGGGGGCGCCTCCTATAATTCACCCCTCCACTTT.